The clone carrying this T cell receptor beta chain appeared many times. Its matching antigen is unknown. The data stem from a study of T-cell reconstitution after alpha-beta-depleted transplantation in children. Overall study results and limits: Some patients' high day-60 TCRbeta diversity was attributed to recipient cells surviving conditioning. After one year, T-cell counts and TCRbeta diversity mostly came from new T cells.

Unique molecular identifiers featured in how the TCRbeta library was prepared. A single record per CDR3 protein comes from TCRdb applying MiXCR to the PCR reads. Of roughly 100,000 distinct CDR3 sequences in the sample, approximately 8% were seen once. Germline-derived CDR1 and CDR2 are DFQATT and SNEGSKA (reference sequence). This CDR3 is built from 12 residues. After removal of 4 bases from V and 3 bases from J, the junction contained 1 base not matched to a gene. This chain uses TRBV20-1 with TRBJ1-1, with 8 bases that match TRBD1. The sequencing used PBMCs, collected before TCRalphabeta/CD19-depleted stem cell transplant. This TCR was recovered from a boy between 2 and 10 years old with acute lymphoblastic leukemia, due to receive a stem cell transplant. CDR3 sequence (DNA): TGCAGTGCTATACAGGGGGACACTGAAGCTTTCTTT. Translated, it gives CSAIQGDTEAFF.